The rows below give T cell receptor beta chains drawn from one sample of a study of blood T cell repertoires in COVID-19. Assay used: immunoSEQ multiplex PCR; TCRdb lists only in-frame clones, some missing. The sample shows about 230,000 clones, around 83% of them seen only once. Sequenced: peripheral blood. Receptors originate from a woman in her forties or fifties with acute or convalescent COVID-19. Each CDR3 is given with its conserved first and last residue. A D gene is named only where the DNA matches it firmly. For some rows the clone size is stated as once, few or many, or as a class when expanded; others skip it.

>TRBD1|TRBJ1-5|TRBV27|NA
TGTGCCAGCAGCCCTGACAGGGAGAGCAATCAGCCCCAGCATTTT
CASSPDRESNQPQHF
>NA|TRBJ2-2|TRBV19|NA
TGTGCCAGTAGTATTTTGGGGGGGAACACCGGGGAGCTGTTTTTT
CASSILGGNTGELFF
>TRBD1|TRBJ2-1|TRBV19|NA
TGTGCCAGTAGTATATTAATATCCGGGACAGCCAATGAGCAGTTCTTC
CASSILISGTANEQFF
>TRBD2|TRBJ2-7|TRBV25-1|once
TGTGCCAGCAGTGAAGGCTGGACTAGCGGCTACGAGCAGTACTTC
CASSEGWTSGYEQYF
>NA|TRBJ2-5|TRBV19|NA
TGTGCCAGTGGGCCCGGCGGGGCTTTCCAAGAGACCCAGTACTTC
CASGPGGAFQETQYF
>NA|TRBJ2-7|TRBV27|NA
TGTGCCAGCAGTGGGACACCCTTCGAGCAGTACTTC
CASSGTPFEQYF
>NA|TRBJ1-1|TRBV6-5|NA
TGTGCCAGCAGTTTCGGGTTTGGGGGGGGCACTGAAGCTTTCTTT
CASSFGFGGGTEAFF
>TRBD1|TRBJ2-1|TRBV28|NA
TGTGCCAGCAGTTCGAGGACAGGGGGTTACAATGAGCAGTTCTTC
CASSSRTGGYNEQFF
>NA|TRBJ1-1|TRBV19|NA
TGTGCCAGTAGAGGGGTGGGGCCGGACACTGAAGCTTTCTTT
CASRGVGPDTEAFF
>TRBD2|TRBJ2-7|TRBV27|few
TGTGCCAGCCGCCCGGGACTAGCGGGGATTCACGAGCAGTACTTC
CASRPGLAGIHEQYF
>TRBD1|TRBJ1-3|TRBV3-1/TRBV3-2|NA
TGTGCCAGCAGCTTTGGGGACAGGAGGAACACCATATATTTT
CASSFGDRRNTIYF